The entry below gives a single T cell receptor beta chain sequence along with its context. Its target is not known. Data came from immunoSEQ multiplex PCR; TCRdb stores just in-frame clones and leaves some out. The sample shows about 3,900 clones, 87% of them seen only once. The data were taken from a study of immune evolution from preneoplasia to lung adenocarcinoma. Study overall: HLA loss of heterozygosity: 5.5% to 8.5% AIS, less than 18% MIA, more than 25% ADC, none AAH.

Study results and caveats: Top clone share appeared to fall from AAH through AIS, MIA, adenocarcinoma.

This CDR3 spans 15 amino acids. Unmatched junction bases numbered 2, after V lost 2 bases and J lost 0 bases. CDR1 is ENHRY, CDR2 SYGVKD, per germline. The source of this sequence is a donor aged 70 or over with lung adenocarcinoma. The source material was FFPE minimally invasive lung adenocarcinoma tissue. This chain uses TRBV10-3 with TRBJ1-2, with 8 positions matching TRBD1. CDR3: CAISEPGQANYGYTF. In DNA, the CDR3 is TGTGCCATCAGTGAGCCGGGACAGGCTAACTATGGCTACACCTTC.